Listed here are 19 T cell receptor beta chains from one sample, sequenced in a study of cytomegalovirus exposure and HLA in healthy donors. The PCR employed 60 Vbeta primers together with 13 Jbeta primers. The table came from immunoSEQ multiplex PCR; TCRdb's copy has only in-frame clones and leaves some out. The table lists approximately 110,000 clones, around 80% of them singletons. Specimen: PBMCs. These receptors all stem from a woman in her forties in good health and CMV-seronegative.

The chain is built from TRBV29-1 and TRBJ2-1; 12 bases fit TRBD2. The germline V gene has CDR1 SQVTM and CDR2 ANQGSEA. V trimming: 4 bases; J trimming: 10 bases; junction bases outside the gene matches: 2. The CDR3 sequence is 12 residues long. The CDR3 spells CSVGGTSGEQFF. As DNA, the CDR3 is TGCAGCGTTGGAGGGACTAGCGGGGAGCAGTTCTTC.

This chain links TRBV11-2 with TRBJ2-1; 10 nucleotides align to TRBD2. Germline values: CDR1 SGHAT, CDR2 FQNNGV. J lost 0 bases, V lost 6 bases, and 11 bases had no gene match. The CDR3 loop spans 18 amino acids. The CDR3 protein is CASSGLTSGSSSYNEQFF. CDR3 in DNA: TGTGCCAGCAGTGGCCTGACTAGCGGGTCGAGCTCCTACAATGAGCAGTTCTTC.

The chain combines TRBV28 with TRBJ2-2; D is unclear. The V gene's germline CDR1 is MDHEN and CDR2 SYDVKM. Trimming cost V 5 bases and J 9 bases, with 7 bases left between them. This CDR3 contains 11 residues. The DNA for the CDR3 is TGTGCCAGCAGTGGCCAACGGGAGCTGTTTTTT. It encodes CASSGQRELFF.

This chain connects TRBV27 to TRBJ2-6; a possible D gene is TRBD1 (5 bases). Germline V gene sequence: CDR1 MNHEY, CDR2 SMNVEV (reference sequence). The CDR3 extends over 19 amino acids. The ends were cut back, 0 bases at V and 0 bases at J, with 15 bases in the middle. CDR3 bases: TGTGCCAGCAGTTTATCGATCCCCGACAGATTCTCTGGGGCCAACGTCCTGACTTTC. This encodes CASSLSIPDRFSGANVLTF. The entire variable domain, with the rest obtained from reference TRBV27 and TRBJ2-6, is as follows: EAQVTQNPRYLITVTGKKLTVTCSQNMNHEYMSWYRQDPGLGLRQIYYSMNVEVTDKGDVPEGYKVSRKEKRNFPLILESPSPNQTSLYFCASSLSIPDRFSGANVLTFGAGSRLTVL.

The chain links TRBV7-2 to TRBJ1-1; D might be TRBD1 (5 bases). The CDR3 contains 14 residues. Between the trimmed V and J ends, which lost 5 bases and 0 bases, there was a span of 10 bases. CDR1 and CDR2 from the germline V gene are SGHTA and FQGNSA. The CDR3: CASSPAGVNTEAFF. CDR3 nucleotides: TGTGCCAGCAGCCCAGCGGGGGTGAACACTGAAGCTTTCTTT. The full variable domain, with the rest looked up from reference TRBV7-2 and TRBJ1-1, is GAGVSQSPSNKVTEKGKDVELRCDPISGHTALYWYRQSLGQGLEFLIYFQGNSAPDKSGLPSDRFSAERTGGSVSTLTIQRTQQEDSAVYLCASSPAGVNTEAFFGQGTRLTVV.

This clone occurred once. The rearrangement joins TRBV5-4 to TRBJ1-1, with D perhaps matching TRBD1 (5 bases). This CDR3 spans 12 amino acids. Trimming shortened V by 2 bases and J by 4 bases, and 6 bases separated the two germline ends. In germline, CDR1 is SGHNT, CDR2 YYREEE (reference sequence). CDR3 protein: CASSFGGTEAFF. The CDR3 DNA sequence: TGTGCCAGCAGCTTCGGGGGCACTGAAGCTTTCTTT.

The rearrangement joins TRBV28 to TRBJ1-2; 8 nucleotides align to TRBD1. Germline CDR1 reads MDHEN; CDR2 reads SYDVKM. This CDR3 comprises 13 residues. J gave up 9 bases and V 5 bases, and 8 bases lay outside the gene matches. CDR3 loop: CASSLRTGLSYTF. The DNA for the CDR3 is TGTGCCAGCAGTCTAAGGACAGGGTTAAGCTACACCTTC.

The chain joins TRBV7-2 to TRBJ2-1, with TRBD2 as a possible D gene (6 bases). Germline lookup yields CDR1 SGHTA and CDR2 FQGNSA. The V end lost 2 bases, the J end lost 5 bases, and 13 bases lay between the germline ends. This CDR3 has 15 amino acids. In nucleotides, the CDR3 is TGTGCCAGCAGCTTATCTAGGGACTTACACAATGAGCAGTTCTTC. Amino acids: CASSLSRDLHNEQFF.

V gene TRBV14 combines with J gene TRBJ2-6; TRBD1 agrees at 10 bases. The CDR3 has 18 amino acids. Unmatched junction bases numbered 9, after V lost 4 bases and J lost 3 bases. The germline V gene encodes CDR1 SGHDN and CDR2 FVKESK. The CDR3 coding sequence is TGTGCCAGCAGCCCGAGGACAGGGGGGAACTTTGGGGCCAACGTCCTGACTTTC. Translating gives CASSPRTGGNFGANVLTF.

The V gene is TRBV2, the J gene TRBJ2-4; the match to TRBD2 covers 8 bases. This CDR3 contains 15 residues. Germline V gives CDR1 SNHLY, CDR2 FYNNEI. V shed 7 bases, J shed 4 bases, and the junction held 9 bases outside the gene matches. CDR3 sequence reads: CASTVLRGVKNIQYF. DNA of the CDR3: TGTGCCAGCACAGTCTTGCGGGGGGTTAAAAACATTCAGTACTTC.

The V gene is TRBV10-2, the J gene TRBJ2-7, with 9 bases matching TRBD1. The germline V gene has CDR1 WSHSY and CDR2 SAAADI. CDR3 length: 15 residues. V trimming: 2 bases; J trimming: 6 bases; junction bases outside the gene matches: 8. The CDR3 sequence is CASSEGRTGVAEQYF. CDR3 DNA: TGCGCCAGCAGTGAGGGAAGGACAGGGGTGGCCGAGCAGTACTTC.

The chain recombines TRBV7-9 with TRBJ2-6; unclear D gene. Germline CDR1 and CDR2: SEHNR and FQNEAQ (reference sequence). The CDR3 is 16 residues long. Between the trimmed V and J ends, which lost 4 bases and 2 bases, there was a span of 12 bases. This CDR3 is CASSSPVAAGANVLTF. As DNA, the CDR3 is TGTGCCAGCAGCTCGCCCGTAGCTGCTGGGGCCAACGTCCTGACTTTC.

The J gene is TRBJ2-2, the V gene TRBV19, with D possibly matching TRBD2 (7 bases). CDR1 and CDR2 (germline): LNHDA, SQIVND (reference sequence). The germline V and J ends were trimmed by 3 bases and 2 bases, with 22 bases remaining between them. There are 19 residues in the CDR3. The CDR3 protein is CASSIGGGQSNHNTGELFF. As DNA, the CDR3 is TGTGCCAGTAGTATCGGCGGGGGCCAGAGTAACCATAACACCGGGGAGCTGTTTTTT.

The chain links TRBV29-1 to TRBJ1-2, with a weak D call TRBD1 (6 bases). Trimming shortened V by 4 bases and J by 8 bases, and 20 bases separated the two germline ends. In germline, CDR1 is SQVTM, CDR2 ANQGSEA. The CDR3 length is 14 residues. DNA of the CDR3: TGCAGCGTTGCCCTATCCCGGGACACGGAAGGCTACACCTTC. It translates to CSVALSRDTEGYTF.

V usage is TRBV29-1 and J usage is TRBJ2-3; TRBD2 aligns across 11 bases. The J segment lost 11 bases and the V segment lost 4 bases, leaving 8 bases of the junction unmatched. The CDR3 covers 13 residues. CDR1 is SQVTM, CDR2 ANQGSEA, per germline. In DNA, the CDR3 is TGCAGCGTTGGTACTAGCGGGGGCCTAGGGCAGTATTTT. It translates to CSVGTSGGLGQYF.

The DNA for the CDR3 is TGTGCCAGCAGCCCCGGGACAGGGGGCAATGAAAAACTGTTTTTT. Protein: CASSPGTGGNEKLFF. V and J are TRBV28 and TRBJ1-4, with 12 bases fitting TRBD1. The CDR3 extends over 15 amino acids. The V gene end was trimmed by 6 bases and the J gene end by 5 bases; junction bases not matched to a gene: 4. Germline V gene data show CDR1 as MDHEN and CDR2 as SYDVKM.

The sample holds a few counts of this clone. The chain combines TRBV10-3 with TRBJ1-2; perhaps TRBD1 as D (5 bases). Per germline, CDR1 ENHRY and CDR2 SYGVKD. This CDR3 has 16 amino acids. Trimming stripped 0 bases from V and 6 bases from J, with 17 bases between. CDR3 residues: CAISESVWGGEDGYTF. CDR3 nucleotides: TGTGCCATCAGTGAGTCAGTTTGGGGCGGCGAGGATGGCTACACCTTC.

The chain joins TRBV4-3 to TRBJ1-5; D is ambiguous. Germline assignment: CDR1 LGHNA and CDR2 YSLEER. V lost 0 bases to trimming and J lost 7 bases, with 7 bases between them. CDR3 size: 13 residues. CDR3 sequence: CASSQDRRQPQHF. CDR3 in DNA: TGCGCCAGCAGCCAAGATAGGCGGCAGCCCCAGCATTTT.

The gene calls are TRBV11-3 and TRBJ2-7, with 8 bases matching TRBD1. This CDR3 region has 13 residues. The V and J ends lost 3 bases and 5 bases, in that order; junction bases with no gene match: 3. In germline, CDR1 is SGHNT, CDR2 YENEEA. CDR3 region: CASSLGQDNEQYF. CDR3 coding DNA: TGTGCCAGCAGCTTGGGACAGGATAACGAGCAGTACTTC.